This T cell receptor beta chain was obtained from a study of glioma-infiltrating T cells after dendritic cell vaccination. Method: immunoSEQ multiplex PCR; TCRdb's copy keeps in-frame clones and lacks some. The repertoire has fewer than 95,000 clones, 85% of them found once; the top ten carry more than 8%. Stated time point: after dendritic cell vaccination, including at tumor progression/relapse. The CDR3 runs to 12 residues. The germline V and J ends were trimmed by 5 bases and 6 bases, with 11 bases remaining between them. Germline V lookup: CDR1 SGHDN, CDR2 FVKESK. This sample comprised blood, obtained after dendritic cell vaccination. V gene TRBV14 combines with J gene TRBJ2-7, with D perhaps TRBD1 (6 bases). The receptor's source is a human donor with glioblastoma. This chain's CDR3 is CASSKTGFEQYF. The CDR3 nucleotides read TGTGCCAGCAGCAAAACAGGGTTCGAGCAGTACTTC.